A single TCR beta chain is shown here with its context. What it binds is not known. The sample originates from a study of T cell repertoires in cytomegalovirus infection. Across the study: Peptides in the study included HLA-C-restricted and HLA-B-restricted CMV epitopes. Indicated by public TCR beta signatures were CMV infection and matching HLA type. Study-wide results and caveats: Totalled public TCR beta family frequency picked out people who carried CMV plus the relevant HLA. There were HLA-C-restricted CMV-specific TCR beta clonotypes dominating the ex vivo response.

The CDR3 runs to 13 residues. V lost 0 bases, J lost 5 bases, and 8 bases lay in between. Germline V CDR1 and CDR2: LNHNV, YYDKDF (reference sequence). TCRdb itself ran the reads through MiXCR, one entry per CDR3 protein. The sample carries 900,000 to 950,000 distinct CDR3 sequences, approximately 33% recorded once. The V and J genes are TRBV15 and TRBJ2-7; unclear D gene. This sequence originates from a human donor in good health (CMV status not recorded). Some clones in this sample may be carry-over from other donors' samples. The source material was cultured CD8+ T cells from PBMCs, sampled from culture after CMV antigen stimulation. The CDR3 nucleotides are TGTGCCACCAGCAGAGATTATCAAAACGAGCAGTACTTC. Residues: CATSRDYQNEQYF.